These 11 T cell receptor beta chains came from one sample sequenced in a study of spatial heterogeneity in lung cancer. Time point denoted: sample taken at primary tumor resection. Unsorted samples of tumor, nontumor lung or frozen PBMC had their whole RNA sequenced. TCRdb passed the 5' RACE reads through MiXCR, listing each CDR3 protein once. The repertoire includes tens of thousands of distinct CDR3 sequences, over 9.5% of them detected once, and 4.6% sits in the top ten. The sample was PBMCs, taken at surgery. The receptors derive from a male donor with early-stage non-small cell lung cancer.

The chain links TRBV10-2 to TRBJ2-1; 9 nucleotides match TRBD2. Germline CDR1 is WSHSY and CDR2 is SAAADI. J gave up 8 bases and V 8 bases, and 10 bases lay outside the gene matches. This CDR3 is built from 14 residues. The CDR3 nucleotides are TGCGCCAGCCGGGGACTAGCCGACTGGGATGAGCAGTTCTTC. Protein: CASRGLADWDEQFF.

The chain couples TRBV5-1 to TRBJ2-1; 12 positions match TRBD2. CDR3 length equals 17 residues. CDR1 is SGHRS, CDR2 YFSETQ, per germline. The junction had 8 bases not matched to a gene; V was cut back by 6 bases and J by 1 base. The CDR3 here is CASTSGLAGRSYNEQFF. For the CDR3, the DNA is TGCGCCAGCACCTCTGGACTAGCGGGACGATCCTACAATGAGCAGTTCTTC.

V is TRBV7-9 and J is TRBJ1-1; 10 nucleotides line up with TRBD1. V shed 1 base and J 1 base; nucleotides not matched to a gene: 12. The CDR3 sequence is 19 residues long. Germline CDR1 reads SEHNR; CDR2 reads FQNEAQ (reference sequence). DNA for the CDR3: TGTGCCAGCAGCTTAGGGGACAGGGGATTAACCGTGACGAACACTGAAGCTTTCTTT. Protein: CASSLGDRGLTVTNTEAFF.

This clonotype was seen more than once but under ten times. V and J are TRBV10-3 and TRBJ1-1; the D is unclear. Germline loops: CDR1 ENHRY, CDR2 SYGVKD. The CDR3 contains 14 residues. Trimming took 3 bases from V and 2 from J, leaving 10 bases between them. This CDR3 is CAISERTGNTEAFF. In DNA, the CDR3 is TGTGCCATCAGTGAAAGGACGGGAAACACTGAAGCTTTCTTT.

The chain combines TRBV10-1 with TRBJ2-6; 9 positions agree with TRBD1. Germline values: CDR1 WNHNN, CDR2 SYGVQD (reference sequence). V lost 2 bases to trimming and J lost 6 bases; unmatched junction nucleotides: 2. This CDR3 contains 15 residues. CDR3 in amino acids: CASSENRGQANVLTF. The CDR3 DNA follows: TGCGCCAGCAGTGAGAACAGGGGGCAGGCCAACGTCCTGACTTTC.

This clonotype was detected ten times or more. CDR3 in DNA: TGTGCCAGCAGTCTAGAGAACACTGAAGCTTTCTTT. Translated, it gives CASSLENTEAFF. The chain has TRBV6-4 and TRBJ1-1; D is unclear. The CDR3 spans 12 residues. Germline CDR1 and CDR2: MRHNA and SNTAGT. The V end was cut by 5 bases, the J end by 1 base, with 5 bases between.

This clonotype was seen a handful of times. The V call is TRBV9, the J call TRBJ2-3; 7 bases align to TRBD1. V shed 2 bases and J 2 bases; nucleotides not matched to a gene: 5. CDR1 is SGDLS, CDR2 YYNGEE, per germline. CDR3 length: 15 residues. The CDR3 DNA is TGTGCCAGCAGCGTCGGGACAGCTTACACAGATACGCAGTATTTT. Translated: CASSVGTAYTDTQYF.

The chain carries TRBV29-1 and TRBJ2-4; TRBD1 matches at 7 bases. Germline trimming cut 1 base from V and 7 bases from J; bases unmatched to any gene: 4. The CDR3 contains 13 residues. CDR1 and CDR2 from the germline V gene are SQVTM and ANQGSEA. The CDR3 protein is CSVEGRDSNIQYF. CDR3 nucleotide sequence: TGCAGCGTTGAAGGAAGGGACAGTAACATTCAGTACTTC.

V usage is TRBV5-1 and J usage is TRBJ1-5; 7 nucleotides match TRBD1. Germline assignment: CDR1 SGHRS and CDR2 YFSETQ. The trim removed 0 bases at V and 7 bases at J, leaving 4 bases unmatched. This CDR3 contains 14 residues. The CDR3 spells CASSLGGGDQPQHF. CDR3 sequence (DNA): TGCGCCAGCAGCTTGGGAGGGGGCGACCAGCCCCAGCATTTT.

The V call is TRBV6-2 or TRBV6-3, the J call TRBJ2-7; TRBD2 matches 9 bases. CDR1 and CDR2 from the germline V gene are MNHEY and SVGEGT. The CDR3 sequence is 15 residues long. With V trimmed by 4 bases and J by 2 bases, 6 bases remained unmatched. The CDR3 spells CASSSRLAATYEQYF. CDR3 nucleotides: TGTGCCAGCAGTTCACGACTAGCGGCGACCTACGAGCAGTACTTC.

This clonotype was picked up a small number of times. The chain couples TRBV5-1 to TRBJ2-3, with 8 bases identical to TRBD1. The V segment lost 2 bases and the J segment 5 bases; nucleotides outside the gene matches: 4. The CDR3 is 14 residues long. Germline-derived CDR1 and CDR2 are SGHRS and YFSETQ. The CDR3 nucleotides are TGCGCCAGCAGCTTAGGACAGGGAGGAGATACGCAGTATTTT. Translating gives CASSLGQGGDTQYF.